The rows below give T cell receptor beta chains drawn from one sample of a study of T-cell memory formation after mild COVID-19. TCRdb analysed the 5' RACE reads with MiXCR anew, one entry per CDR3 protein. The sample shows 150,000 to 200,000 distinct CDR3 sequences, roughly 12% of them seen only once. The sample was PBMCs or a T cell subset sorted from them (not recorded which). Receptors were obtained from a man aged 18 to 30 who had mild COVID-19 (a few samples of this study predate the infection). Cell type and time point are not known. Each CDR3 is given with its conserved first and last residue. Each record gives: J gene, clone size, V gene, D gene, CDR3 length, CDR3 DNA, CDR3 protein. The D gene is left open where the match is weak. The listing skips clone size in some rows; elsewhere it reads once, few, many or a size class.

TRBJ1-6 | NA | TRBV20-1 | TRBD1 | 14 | TGCAGTGCCAGAGCCGGGACAGATAATTCACCCCTCCACTTT | CSARAGTDNSPLHF
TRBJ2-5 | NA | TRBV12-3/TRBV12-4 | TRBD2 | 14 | TGTGCCAGCCGCCGGGGGGGCCTCGGTGAGACCCAGTACTTC | CASRRGGLGETQYF
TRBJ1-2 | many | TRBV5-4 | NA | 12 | TGTGCCAGCAGCTCAACCTTGGGTGGCTACACCTTC | CASSSTLGGYTF
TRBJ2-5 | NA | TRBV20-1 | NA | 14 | TGCAGTGCTAGATCAATACAGGGAGGGGAGACCCAGTACTTC | CSARSIQGGETQYF
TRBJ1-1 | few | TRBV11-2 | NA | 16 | TGTGCCAGCAGCTTATCTGGCGGGGGAGGAAGAACTGAAGCTTTCTTT | CASSLSGGGGRTEAFF
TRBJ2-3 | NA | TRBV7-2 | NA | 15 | TGTGCCAGCAGCTTAGGCAGGACCAGCACAGATACGCAGTATTTT | CASSLGRTSTDTQYF
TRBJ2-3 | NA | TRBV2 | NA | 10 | TGTGCCAGCAGTGAGGATACGCAGTATTTT | CASSEDTQYF
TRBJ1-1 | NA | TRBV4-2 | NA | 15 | TGTGCCAGCAGCCAAGATTTAGCTACATCAGCTGAAGCTTTCTTT | CASSQDLATSAEAFF
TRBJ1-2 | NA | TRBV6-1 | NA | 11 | TGTGCCAGCAGTTACAGTCTGGGCTACACCTTC | CASSYSLGYTF
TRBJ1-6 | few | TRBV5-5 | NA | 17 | TGTGCCAGCAGCTCATTAAACAGGGCGGTGGAAGGCTCACCCCTCCACTTT | CASSSLNRAVEGSPLHF
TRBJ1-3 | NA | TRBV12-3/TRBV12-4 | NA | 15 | TGTGCCAGCAGCCCCCTCAGAGCTTTCGGAAACACCATATATTTT | CASSPLRAFGNTIYF
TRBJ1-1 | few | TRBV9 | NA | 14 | TGTGCCAGCAGCGAGACATCGGGGAACACTGAAGCTTTCTTT | CASSETSGNTEAFF
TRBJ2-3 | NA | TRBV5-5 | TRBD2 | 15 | TGTGCCAGCAGCTTGGTAAGCGGGGCGGCAGATACGCAGTATTTT | CASSLVSGAADTQYF
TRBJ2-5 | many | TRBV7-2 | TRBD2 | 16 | TGTGCCAGCAGGTCCCCGGGACTAGCGGCCGTGTGGCCCCAGTACTTC | CASRSPGLAAVWPQYF
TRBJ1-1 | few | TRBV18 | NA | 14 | TGTGCCAGCTCACCACCGAGAGCGAGGACTGAAGCTTTCTTT | CASSPPRARTEAFF
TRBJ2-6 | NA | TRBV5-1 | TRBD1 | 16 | TGCGCCAGCAGCGTCACAGGGGGCTCTGGGGCCAACGTCCTGACTTTC | CASSVTGGSGANVLTF
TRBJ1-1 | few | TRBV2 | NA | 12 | TGTGCCAGCAGGAAAGAGAACACTGAAGCTTTCTTT | CASRKENTEAFF
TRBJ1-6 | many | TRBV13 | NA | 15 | TGTGCCAGCAGAACGGGAAGCTCCTATAATTCACCCCTCCACTTT | CASRTGSSYNSPLHF
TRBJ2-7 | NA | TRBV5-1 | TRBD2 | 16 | TGCGCCAGCAGCTTGAATGTAGCGGGGAACTCCTACGAGCAGTACTTC | CASSLNVAGNSYEQYF
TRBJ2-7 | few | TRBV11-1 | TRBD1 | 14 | TGTGCCAGCTGTGACAGGGGGAACCCCTACGAGCAGTACTTC | CASCDRGNPYEQYF
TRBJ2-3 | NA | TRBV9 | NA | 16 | TGTGCCAGCAGCGTAGACAGCCCAAAAAGCACAGATACGCAGTATTTT | CASSVDSPKSTDTQYF
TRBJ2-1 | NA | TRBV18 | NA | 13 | TGTGCCAGCTCACCCGTAGGGGACAATGAGCAGTTCTTC | CASSPVGDNEQFF
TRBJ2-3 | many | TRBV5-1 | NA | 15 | TGCGCCAGCAGCTTGGAGGGCGGACCCACAGATACGCAGTATTTT | CASSLEGGPTDTQYF
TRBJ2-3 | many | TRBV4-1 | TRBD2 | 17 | TGCGCCAGCAGGCTACGCCCTTGGCGGGGGGGCCAAGATACGCAGTATTTT | CASRLRPWRGGQDTQYF
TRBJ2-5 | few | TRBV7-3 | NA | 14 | TGTGCCAGCAAATTCGACAGGACCCAAGAGACCCAGTACTTC | CASKFDRTQETQYF
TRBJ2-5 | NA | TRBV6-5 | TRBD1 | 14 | TGTGCCAGCAGTTACAAGACAGGGTATGAGACCCAGTACTTC | CASSYKTGYETQYF
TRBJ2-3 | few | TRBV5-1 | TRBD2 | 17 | TGCGCCAGCAGCTTGGCGAGAGGCGGGGGGGCAGCAGATACGCAGTATTTT | CASSLARGGGAADTQYF
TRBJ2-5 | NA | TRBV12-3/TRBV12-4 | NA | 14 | TGTGCCAGCAACCTTGGGGGCCGGGGAGAGACCCAGTACTTC | CASNLGGRGETQYF
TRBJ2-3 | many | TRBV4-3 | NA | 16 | TGCGCCAGCAGCCCCTCGGGGTTCCTAGCTACAGATACGCAGTATTTT | CASSPSGFLATDTQYF
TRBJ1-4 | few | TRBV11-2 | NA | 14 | TGTGCCAGCAGCCTAGGGAGACTTAATGAAAAACTGTTTTTT | CASSLGRLNEKLFF
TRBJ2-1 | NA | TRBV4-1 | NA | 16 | TGCGCCAGCAGCCAAGATCAGTGGAGCTCCTACAATGAGCAGTTCTTC | CASSQDQWSSYNEQFF
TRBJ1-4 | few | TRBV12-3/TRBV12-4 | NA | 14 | TGTGCCAGCAGTTCGCGGGCAACTAATGAAAAACTGTTTTTT | CASSSRATNEKLFF
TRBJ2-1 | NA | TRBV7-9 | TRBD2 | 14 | TGTGCCAGCAGCTTAACTCTAGCGGGGGATGAGCAGTTCTTC | CASSLTLAGDEQFF
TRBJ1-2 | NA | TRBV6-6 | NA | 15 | TGTGCCAGCAGTTACCGGGTGACTAGGGTGGACGGCTACACCTTC | CASSYRVTRVDGYTF
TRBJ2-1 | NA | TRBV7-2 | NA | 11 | TGTGCCAGCAGCCCTTACGATGAGCAGTTCTTC | CASSPYDEQFF
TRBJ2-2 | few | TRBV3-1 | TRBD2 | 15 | TGTGCCAGCAGCTTAGCGGGGGGAGTTACCGGGGAGCTGTTTTTT | CASSLAGGVTGELFF
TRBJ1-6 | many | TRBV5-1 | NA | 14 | TGCGCCAGCAGCGAGGGACGGCTTAATTCACCCCTCCACTTT | CASSEGRLNSPLHF
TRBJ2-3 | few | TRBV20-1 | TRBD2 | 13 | TGCAGGGCGGTGGGGGGGGGCACAGATACGCAGTATTTT | CRAVGGGTDTQYF
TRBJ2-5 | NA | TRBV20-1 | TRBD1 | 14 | TGCAGTGCTAGAGGTACCGGGACAGGAGAGACCCAGTACTTC | CSARGTGTGETQYF
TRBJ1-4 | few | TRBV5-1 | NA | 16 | TGCGCCAGCAGCCTCGCGGAGGGGGAGGCTAATGAAAAACTGTTTTTT | CASSLAEGEANEKLFF
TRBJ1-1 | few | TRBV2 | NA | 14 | TGTGCCAGCAGGAAGGACTTCTCAAACACTGAAGCTTTCTTT | CASRKDFSNTEAFF
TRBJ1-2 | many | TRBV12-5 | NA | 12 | TGTGCTAGTGGTTTGGAAGGGTTTGGCTACACCTTC | CASGLEGFGYTF
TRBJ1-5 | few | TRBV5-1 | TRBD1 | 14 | TGCGCCAGCAGCTTGGGACAGGGAGCTCAGCCCCAGCATTTT | CASSLGQGAQPQHF
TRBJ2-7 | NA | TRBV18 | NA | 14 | TGTGCCAGCTCACCGAGGGCAAAAGGAATCGAGCAGTACTTC | CASSPRAKGIEQYF
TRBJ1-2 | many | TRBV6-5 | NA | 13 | TGTGCCAGCAGTTACTCAGGGACGCGTGGCTACACCTTC | CASSYSGTRGYTF
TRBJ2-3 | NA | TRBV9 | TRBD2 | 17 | TGTGCCAGCAGCGTATTAAGCGGGGGCAGACCCACAGATACGCAGTATTTT | CASSVLSGGRPTDTQYF
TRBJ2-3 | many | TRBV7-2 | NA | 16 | TGTGCCAGCAGCTTCATAAGCGGAGGAGAGTCAGTCCCGCAGTATTTT | CASSFISGGESVPQYF
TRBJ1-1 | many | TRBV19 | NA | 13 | TGTGCCAGTAGTCAGTCTGTGAGCGCTGAAGCTTTCTTT | CASSQSVSAEAFF
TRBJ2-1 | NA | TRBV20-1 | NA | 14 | TGCAGTGCTAGAGATTTGCGGGGATACAATGAGCAGTTCTTC | CSARDLRGYNEQFF
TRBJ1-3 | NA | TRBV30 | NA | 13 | TGTGCCTGGAGTGTACAGCCTGGAAACACCATATATTTT | CAWSVQPGNTIYF
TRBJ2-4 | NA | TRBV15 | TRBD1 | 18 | TGTGCCACCAGCAGAGATTGGGGCAGACAGGGAATTAGTGACATTCAGTACTTC | CATSRDWGRQGISDIQYF
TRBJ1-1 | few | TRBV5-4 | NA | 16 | TGTGCCAGCAGCTTGGGGGGGGGACGGATGAACACTGAAGCTTTCTTT | CASSLGGGRMNTEAFF
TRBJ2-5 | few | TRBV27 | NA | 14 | TGTGCCAGCAGAACTCGAGGGCGGGAAGAGACCCAGTACTTC | CASRTRGREETQYF
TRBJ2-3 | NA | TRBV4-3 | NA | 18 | TGCGCCAGCAGCCAAGAGCGGGCTGTGCACCCAAGCACAGATACGCAGTATTTT | CASSQERAVHPSTDTQYF
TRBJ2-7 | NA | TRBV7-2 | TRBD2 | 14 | TGTGCCAGCAGGCTGACTAGCGGGGACTACGAGCAGTACTTC | CASRLTSGDYEQYF
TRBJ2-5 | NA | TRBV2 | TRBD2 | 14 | TGTGCCAGCAAAGGGGGACTAGCGTCAGAGACCCAGTACTTC | CASKGGLASETQYF
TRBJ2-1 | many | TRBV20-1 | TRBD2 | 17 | TGCAGTGCTAGAGATGTCGAGCGGGGGGCTTCTTACAATGAGCAGTTCTTC | CSARDVERGASYNEQFF